This TCR beta chain appears in the sequencing data of a study of response to subunit inactivated influenza vaccine. General study points: Authors suggested seasonal influenza vaccinations each recruit few new T cells.

This clonotype was found a few times. Its antigen is not identified. V lost 3 bases to trimming and J lost 3 bases, with 11 bases between them. The CDR3 consists of 14 residues. Germline assignment: CDR1 SGHTA and CDR2 FQGNSA. From the RT-PCR reads, TCRdb called clonotypes with MiXCR, one entry per CDR3 protein. The repertoire holds around 750,000 distinct CDR3 sequences, 21% seen once, with roughly a tenth in the top ten. The origin of this receptor is a man between 50 and 59 years old who received an inactivated influenza vaccine. V is TRBV7-2 and J is TRBJ1-1; D uncertain. The sample in question was PBMCs from blood, obtained more than 4 days after vaccination. The CDR3 nucleotides are TGTGCCAGCAGCTTCGTTTTGCGTGACACTGAAGCTTTCTTT. It yields the protein CASSFVLRDTEAFF.